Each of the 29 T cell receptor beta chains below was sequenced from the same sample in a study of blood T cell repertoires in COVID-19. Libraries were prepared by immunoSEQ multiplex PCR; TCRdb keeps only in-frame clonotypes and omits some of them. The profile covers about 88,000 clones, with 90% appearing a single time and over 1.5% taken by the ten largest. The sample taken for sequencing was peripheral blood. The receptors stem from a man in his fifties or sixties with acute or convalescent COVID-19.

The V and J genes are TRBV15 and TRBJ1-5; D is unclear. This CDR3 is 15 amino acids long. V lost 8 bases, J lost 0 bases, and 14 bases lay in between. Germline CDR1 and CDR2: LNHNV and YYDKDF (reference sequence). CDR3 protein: CATHAEHFSNQPQHF. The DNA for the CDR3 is TGTGCCACCCACGCCGAGCACTTTAGCAATCAGCCCCAGCATTTT. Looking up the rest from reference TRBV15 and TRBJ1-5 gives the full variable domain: DAMVIQNPRYQVTQFGKPVTLSCSQTLNHNVMYWYQQKSSQAPKLLFHYYDKDFNNEADTPDNFQSRRPNTSFCFLDIRSPGLGDTAMYLCATHAEHFSNQPQHFGDGTRLSIL.

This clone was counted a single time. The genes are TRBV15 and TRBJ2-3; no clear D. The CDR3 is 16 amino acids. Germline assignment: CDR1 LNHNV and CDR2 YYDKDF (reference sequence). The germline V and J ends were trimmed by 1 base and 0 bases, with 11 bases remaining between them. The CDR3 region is CATSRVMQASTDTQYF. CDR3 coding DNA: TGTGCCACCAGCAGAGTTATGCAGGCTAGCACAGATACGCAGTATTTT.

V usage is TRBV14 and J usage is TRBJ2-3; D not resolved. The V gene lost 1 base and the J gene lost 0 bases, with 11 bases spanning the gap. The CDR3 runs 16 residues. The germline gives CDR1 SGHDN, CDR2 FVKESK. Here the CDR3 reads CASSQGALFSTDTQYF. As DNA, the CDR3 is TGTGCCAGCAGCCAAGGGGCTTTATTTAGCACAGATACGCAGTATTTT. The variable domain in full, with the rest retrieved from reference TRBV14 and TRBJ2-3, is EAGVTQFPSHSVIEKGQTVTLRCDPISGHDNLYWYRRVMGKEIKFLLHFVKESKQDESGMPNNRFLAERTGGTYSTLKVQPAELEDSGVYFCASSQGALFSTDTQYFGPGTRLTVL.

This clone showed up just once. The DNA of the CDR3 is TGTGCCAGCAGTTTCGGGGAGGGGGCTGAAGCTTTCTTT. This translates into CASSFGEGAEAFF. The J gene is TRBJ1-1, the V gene TRBV12-3 or TRBV12-4, with a weak D call TRBD1 (6 bases). Deletions cut 3 bases from V and 6 bases from J, with 11 bases between. This CDR3 is built from 13 residues.

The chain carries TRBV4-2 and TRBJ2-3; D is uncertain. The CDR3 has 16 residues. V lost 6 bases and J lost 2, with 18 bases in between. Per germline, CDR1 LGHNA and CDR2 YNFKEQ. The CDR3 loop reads CASSHLLAETTDTQYF. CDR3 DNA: TGTGCCAGCAGTCACCTATTGGCGGAAACCACAGATACGCAGTATTTT.

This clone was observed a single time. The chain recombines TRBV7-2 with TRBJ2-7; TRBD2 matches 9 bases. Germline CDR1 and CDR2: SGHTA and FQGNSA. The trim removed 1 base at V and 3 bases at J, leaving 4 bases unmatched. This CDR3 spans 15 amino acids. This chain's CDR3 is CASSLVGGRDYEQYF. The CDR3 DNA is TGTGCCAGCAGCTTAGTGGGCGGGAGGGACTACGAGCAGTACTTC. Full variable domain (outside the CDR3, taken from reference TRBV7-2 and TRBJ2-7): GAGVSQSPSNKVTEKGKDVELRCDPISGHTALYWYRQSLGQGLEFLIYFQGNSAPDKSGLPSDRFSAERTGGSVSTLTIQRTQQEDSAVYLCASSLVGGRDYEQYFGPGTRLTVT.

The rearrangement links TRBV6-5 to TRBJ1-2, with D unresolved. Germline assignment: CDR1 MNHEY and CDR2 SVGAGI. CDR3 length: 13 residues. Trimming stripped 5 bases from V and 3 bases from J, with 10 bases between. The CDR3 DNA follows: TGTGCCAGCAGTCAGACACCTTACTATGGCTACACCTTC. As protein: CASSQTPYYGYTF.

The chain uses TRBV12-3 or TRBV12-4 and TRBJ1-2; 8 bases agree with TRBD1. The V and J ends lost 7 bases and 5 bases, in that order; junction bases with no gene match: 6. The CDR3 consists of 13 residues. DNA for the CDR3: TGTGCCAGCACTACAGGGGGATTTTATGGCTACACCTTC. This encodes CASTTGGFYGYTF.

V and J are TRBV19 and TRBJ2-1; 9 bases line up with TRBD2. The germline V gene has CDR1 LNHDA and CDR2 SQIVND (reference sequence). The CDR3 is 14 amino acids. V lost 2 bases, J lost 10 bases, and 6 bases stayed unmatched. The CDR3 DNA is TGTGCCAGTAGTATAACCGGGAGCGGGGGGGAGCAGTTCTTC. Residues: CASSITGSGGEQFF.

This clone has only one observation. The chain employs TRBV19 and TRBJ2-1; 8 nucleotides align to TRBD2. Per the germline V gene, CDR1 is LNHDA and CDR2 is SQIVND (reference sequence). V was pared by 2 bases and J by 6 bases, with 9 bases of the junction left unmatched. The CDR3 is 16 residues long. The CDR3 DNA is TGTGCCAGTAGTATATCCGTGGCGGGGGGCTTCAATGAGCAGTTCTTC. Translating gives CASSISVAGGFNEQFF.

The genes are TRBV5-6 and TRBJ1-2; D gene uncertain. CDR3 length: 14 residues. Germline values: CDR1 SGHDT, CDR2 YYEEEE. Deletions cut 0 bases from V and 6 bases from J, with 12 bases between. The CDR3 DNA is TGTGCCAGCAGCTTGGCCCCAGGATCTCATGGCTACACCTTC. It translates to CASSLAPGSHGYTF.

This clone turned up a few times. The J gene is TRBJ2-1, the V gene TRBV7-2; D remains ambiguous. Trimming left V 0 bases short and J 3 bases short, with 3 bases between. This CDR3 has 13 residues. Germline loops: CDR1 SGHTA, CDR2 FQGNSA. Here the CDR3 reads CASSLALYNEQFF. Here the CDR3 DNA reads TGTGCCAGCAGCTTAGCTCTCTACAATGAGCAGTTCTTC.

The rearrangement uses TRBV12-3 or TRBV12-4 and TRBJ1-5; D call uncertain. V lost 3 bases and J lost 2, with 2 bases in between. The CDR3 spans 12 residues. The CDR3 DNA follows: TGTGCCAGCAGTTTCGGCAATCAGCCCCAGCATTTT. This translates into CASSFGNQPQHF.

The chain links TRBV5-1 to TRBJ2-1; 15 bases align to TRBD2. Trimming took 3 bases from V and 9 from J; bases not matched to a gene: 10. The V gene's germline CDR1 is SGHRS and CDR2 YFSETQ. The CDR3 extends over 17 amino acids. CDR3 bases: TGCGCCAGCAGCTCCGGACTAGCGGGAGGGGATTCGGGTGAGCAGTTCTTC. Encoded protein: CASSSGLAGGDSGEQFF. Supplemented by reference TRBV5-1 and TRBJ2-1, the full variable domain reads KAGVTQTPRYLIKTRGQQVTLSCSPISGHRSVSWYQQTPGQGLQFLFEYFSETQRNKGNFPGRFSGRQFSNSRSEMNVSTLELGDSALYLCASSSGLAGGDSGEQFFGPGTRLTVL.

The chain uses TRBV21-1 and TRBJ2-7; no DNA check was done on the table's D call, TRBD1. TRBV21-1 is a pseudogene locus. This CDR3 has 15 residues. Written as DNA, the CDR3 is TGTGCCAGCAGCACAGACAGGGTGAAACGAGCCGAGCAGTACTTC. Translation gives CASSTDRVKRAEQYF.

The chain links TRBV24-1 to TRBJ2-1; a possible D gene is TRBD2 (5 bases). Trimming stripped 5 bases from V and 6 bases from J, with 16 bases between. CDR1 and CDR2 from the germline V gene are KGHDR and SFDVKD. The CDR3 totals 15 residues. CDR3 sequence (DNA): TGTGCCACCAGTGCCCCCGAGGGATCGGGCAATGAGCAGTTCTTC. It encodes CATSAPEGSGNEQFF.

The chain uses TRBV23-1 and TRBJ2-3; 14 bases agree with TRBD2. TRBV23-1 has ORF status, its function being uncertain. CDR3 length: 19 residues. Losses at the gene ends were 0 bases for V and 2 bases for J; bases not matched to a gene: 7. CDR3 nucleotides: TGCGCCAGCAGTCAATCGATGACTAGCGGGAGGGCCTCCACAGATACGCAGTATTTT. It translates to CASSQSMTSGRASTDTQYF.

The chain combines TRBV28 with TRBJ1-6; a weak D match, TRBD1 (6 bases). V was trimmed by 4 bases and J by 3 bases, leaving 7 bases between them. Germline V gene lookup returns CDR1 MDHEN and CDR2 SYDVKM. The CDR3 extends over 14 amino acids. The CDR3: CASSSGHYNSPLHF. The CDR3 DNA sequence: TGTGCCAGCAGTTCGGGACACTATAATTCACCCCTCCACTTT. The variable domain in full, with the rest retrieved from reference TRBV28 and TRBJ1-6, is DVKVTQSSRYLVKRTGEKVFLECVQDMDHENMFWYRQDPGLGLRLIYFSYDVKMKEKGDIPEGYSVSREKKERFSLILESASTNQTSMYLCASSSGHYNSPLHFGNGTRLTVT.

This CDR3 is CASRTRQGFEAFF. The CDR3 region has the DNA TGTGCCAGTAGAACCCGACAGGGGTTTGAAGCTTTCTTT. The V call is TRBV19, the J call TRBJ1-1; 8 bases line up with TRBD1. Trimming cost V 6 bases and J 7 bases; bases outside gene matches: 7. Germline-derived CDR1 and CDR2 are LNHDA and SQIVND (reference sequence). CDR3 size: 13 residues.

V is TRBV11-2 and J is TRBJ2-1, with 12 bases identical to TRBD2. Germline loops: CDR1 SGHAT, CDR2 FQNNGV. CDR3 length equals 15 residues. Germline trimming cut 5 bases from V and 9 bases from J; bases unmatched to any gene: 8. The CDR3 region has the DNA TGTGCCAGCAGCGACGGGGGACTAGCGGGTTCTGAGCAGTTCTTC. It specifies CASSDGGLAGSEQFF.

CDR3 amino acids: CASSQRTGGNYGYTF. CDR3 bases: TGTGCCAGCAGCCAGAGGACAGGGGGCAACTATGGCTACACCTTC. The chain links TRBV6-5 to TRBJ1-2; 11 bases are a match to TRBD1. Germline trimming cut 6 bases from V and 2 bases from J; bases unmatched to any gene: 5. The CDR3 contains 15 residues. Germline V CDR1 and CDR2: MNHEY, SVGAGI.

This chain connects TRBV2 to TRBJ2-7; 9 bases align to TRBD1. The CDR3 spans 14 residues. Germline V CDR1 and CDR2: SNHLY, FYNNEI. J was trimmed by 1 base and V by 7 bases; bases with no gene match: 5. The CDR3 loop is CASKDGQGSYEQYF. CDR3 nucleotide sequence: TGTGCCAGCAAGGACGGACAGGGGTCCTACGAGCAGTACTTC. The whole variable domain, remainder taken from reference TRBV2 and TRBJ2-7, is EPEVTQTPSHQVTQMGQEVILRCVPISNHLYFYWYRQILGQKVEFLVSFYNNEISEKSEIFDDQFSVERPDGSNFTLKIRSTKLEDSAMYFCASKDGQGSYEQYFGPGTRLTVT.

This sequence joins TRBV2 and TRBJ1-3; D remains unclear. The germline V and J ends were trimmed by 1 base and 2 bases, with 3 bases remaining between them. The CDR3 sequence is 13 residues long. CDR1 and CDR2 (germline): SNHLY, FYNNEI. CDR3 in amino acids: CASSEVTGNTIYF. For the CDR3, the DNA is TGTGCCAGCAGTGAAGTTACTGGAAACACCATATATTTT.

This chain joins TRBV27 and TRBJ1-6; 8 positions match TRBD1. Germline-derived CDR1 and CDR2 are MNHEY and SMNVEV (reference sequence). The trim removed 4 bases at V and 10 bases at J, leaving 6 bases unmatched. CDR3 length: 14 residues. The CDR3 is CASSSGQGNSPLHF. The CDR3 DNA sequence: TGTGCCAGCAGTTCCGGACAGGGAAACTCACCCCTCCACTTT.

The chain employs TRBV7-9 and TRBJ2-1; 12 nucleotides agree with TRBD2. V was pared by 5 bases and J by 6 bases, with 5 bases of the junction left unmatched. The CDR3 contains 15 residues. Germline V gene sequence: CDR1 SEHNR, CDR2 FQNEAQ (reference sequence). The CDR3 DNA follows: TGTGCCAGCAGCCGCGCTAGCGGGAGGGCCAATGAGCAGTTCTTC. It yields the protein CASSRASGRANEQFF.

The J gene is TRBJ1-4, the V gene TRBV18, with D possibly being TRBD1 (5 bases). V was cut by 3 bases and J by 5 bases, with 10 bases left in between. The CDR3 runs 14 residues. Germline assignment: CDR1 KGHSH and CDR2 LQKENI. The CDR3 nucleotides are TGTGCCAGCTCACCGCAGAGACAGAATGAAAAACTGTTTTTT. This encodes CASSPQRQNEKLFF.

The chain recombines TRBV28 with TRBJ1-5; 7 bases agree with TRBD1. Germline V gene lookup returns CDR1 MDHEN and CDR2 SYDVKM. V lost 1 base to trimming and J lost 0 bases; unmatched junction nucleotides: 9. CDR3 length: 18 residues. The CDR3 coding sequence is TGTGCCAGCAGTTTATTAGGCCCGACAGGGTATAGCAATCAGCCCCAGCATTTT. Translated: CASSLLGPTGYSNQPQHF.

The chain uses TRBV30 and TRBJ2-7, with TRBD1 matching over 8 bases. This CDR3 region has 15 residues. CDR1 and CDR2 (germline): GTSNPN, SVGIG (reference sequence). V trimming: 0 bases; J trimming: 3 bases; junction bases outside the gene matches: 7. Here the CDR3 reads CAWSVPGGFGYEQYF. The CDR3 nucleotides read TGTGCCTGGAGTGTCCCAGGGGGCTTTGGCTACGAGCAGTACTTC.

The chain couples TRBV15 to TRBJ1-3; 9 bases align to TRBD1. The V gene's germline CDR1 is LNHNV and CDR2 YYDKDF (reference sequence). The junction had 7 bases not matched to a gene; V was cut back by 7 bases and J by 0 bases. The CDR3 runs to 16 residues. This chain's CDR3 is CATTRDRDRSGNTIYF. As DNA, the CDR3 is TGTGCCACCACCCGGGACAGGGACCGCTCTGGAAACACCATATATTTT.